The next 9 T cell receptor beta chains were all read from a single sample in a study of cytomegalovirus exposure and HLA in healthy donors. Repertoires were generated with immunoSEQ multiplex PCR, while TCRdb's copy carries only in-frame clones and drops some. The table shows roughly 280,000 clones, with 65% to 90% occurring only once. Sequencing was performed on PBMCs. These receptors were collected from a woman aged 18-30 years in good health and CMV-seronegative.

The chain couples TRBV27 to TRBJ1-2, with 9 bases identical to TRBD1. The CDR3 runs to 14 residues. Germline V CDR1 and CDR2: MNHEY, SMNVEV (reference sequence). V shed 4 bases and J 2 bases; nucleotides not matched to a gene: 2. The CDR3 protein is CASSWDRANYGYTF. DNA of the CDR3: TGTGCCAGCAGTTGGGACAGGGCGAACTATGGCTACACCTTC.

The CDR3 loop reads CAWSGSGQAGNTIYF. The DNA of the CDR3 is TGTGCCTGGAGCGGGAGCGGGCAGGCTGGAAACACCATATATTTT. The V call is TRBV30, the J call TRBJ1-3; no clear D gene. V lost 3 bases and J 2 bases, leaving 14 bases between the germline ends. The CDR3 is made up of 15 amino acids. CDR1 is GTSNPN, CDR2 SVGIG, per germline (reference sequence).

J is TRBJ2-5 and V is TRBV19; 7 bases align to TRBD1. Germline V gives CDR1 LNHDA, CDR2 SQIVND (reference sequence). V lost 5 bases, J lost 4 bases, and 4 bases stayed unmatched. The CDR3 spans 13 residues. The CDR3 region has the DNA TGTGCCAGTAGTCAGGGGGTTTTAGAGACCCAGTACTTC. This codes for CASSQGVLETQYF.

The chain uses TRBV7-8 and TRBJ2-3; 9 nucleotides match TRBD1. Unmatched junction bases numbered 11, after V lost 4 bases and J lost 0 bases. The V gene's germline CDR1 is SGHVS and CDR2 FQNEAQ. The CDR3 has 18 residues. The CDR3 loop is CASSWLPGTGSSTDTQYF. Here the CDR3 DNA reads TGTGCCAGCAGCTGGCTACCCGGGACAGGGTCAAGCACAGATACGCAGTATTTT.

V is TRBV6-5 and J is TRBJ2-2; D not certain. Germline V gives CDR1 MNHEY, CDR2 SVGAGI. There are 14 residues in the CDR3. V gave up 2 bases and J gave up 2 bases, with 6 bases separating them. The CDR3 coding sequence is TGTGCCAGCAGTTACAACGGTAACACCGGGGAGCTGTTTTTT. Residues: CASSYNGNTGELFF.

The CDR3 region is CASSFSGGTYNEQFF. DNA of the CDR3: TGTGCCAGCAGCTTTAGCGGGGGTACATACAATGAGCAGTTCTTC. J is TRBJ2-1 and V is TRBV7-8; 9 nucleotides line up with TRBD2. The J segment lost 4 bases and the V segment lost 3 bases, leaving 4 bases of the junction unmatched. Looked up from germline, CDR1 is SGHVS and CDR2 is FQNEAQ. The CDR3 length is 15 residues.

V gene TRBV5-6 combines with J gene TRBJ1-5; TRBD1 might be the D (5 bases). The V gene lost 2 bases and the J gene lost 6 bases, with 12 bases spanning the gap. The CDR3 is 14 amino acids. Looked up from germline, CDR1 is SGHDT and CDR2 is YYEEEE. The CDR3 DNA sequence: TGTGCCAGCAGCTTCGGCCAGGGTAGTCAGCCCCAGCATTTT. This translates into CASSFGQGSQPQHF. Full variable domain (remainder filled in from reference TRBV5-6 and TRBJ1-5): DAGVTQSPTHLIKTRGQQVTLRCSPKSGHDTVSWYQQALGQGPQFIFQYYEEEERQRGNFPDRFSGHQFPNYSSELNVNALLLGDSALYLCASSFGQGSQPQHFGDGTRLSIL.

V gene TRBV11-3 combines with J gene TRBJ1-1; no reliable D call. In germline, CDR1 is SGHNT, CDR2 YENEEA. CDR3 length equals 13 residues. The V end lost 1 base, the J end lost 4 bases, and 7 bases lay between the germline ends. The CDR3 sequence is CASSLGSGTEAFF. CDR3 bases: TGTGCCAGCAGCTTAGGGAGTGGCACTGAAGCTTTCTTT.

The chain is built from TRBV5-1 and TRBJ1-2, with 9 bases fitting TRBD1. Germline CDR1 SGHRS, CDR2 YFSETQ. Trimming took 4 bases from V and 6 from J; bases not matched to a gene: 4. This CDR3 has 13 residues. For the CDR3, the DNA is TGCGCCAGCAGCCCGGGACAGGGTCATGGCTACACCTTC. Protein product: CASSPGQGHGYTF.